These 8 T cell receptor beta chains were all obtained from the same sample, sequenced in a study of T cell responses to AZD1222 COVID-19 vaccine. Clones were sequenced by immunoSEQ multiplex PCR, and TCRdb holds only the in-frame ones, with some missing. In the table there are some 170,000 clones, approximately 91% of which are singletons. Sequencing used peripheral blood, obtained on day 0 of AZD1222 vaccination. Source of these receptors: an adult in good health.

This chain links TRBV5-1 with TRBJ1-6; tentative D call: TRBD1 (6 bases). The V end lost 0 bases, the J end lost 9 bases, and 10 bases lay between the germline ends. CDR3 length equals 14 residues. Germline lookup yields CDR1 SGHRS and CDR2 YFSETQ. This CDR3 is CASSLEPGASPLHF. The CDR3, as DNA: TGCGCCAGCAGCTTGGAGCCAGGGGCTTCACCCCTCCACTTT.

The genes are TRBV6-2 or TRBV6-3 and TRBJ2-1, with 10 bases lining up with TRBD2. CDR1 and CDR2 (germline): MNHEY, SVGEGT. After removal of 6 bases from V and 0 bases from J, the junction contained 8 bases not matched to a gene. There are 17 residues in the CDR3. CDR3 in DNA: TGTGCCAGCAGCAGACTTAGGACTAGCGGCTCCTACAATGAGCAGTTCTTC. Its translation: CASSRLRTSGSYNEQFF.

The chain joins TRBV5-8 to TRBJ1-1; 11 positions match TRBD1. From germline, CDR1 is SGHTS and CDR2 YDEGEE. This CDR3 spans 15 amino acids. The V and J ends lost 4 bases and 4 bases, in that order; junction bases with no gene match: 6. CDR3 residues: CASSPAGTGGTEAFF. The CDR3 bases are TGTGCCAGCAGCCCAGCCGGGACAGGGGGCACTGAAGCTTTCTTT.

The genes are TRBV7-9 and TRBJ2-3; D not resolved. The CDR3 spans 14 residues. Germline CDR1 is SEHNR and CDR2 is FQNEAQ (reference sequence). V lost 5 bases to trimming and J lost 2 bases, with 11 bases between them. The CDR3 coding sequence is TGTGCCAGCAGCCCGCGGACCCTCACAGATACGCAGTATTTT. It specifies CASSPRTLTDTQYF.

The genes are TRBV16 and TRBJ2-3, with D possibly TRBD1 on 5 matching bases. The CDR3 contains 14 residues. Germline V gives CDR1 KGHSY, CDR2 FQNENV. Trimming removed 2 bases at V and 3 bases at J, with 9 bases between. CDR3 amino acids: CASSQGRETDTQYF. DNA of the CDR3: TGTGCCAGCAGCCAAGGCAGGGAAACAGATACGCAGTATTTT.

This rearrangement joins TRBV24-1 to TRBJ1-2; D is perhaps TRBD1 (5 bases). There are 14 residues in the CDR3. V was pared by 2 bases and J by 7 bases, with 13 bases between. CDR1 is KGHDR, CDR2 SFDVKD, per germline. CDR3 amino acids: CATSDSRGRSGYTF. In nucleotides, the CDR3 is TGTGCCACCAGTGATTCTCGGGGGAGGAGTGGCTACACCTTC.

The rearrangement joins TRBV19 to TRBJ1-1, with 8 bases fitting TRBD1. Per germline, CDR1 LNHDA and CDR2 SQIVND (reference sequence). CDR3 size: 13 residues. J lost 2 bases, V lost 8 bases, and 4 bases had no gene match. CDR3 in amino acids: CASWGQDNTEAFF. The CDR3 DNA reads TGTGCCAGTTGGGGACAGGATAACACTGAAGCTTTCTTT. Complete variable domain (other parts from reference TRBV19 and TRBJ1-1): DGGITQSPKYLFRKEGQNVTLSCEQNLNHDAMYWYRQDPGQGLRLIYYSQIVNDFQKGDIAEGYSVSREKKESFPLTVTSAQKNPTAFYLCASWGQDNTEAFFGQGTRLTVV.

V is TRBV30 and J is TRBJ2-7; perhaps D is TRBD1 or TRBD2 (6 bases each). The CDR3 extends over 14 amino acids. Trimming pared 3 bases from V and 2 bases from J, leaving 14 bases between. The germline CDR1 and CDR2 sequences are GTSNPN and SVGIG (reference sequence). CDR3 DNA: TGTGCCTGGAGCCCAAAGGGGGGAACCTACGAGCAGTACTTC. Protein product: CAWSPKGGTYEQYF.